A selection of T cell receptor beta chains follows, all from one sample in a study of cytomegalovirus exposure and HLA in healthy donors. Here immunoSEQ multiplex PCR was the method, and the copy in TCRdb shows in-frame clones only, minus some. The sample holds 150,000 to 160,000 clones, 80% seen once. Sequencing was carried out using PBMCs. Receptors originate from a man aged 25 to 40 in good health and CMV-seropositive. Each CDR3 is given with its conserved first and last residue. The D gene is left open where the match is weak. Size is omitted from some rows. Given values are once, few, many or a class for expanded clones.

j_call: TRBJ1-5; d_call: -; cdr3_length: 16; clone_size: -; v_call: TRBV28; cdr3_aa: CASSLTGEKVHQPQHF; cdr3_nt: TGTGCCAGCAGTTTAACTGGGGAGAAAGTGCATCAGCCCCAGCATTTT
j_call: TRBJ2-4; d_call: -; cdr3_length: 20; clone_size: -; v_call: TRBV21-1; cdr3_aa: CASSKGRGQGTELAKNIQYF; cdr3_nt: TGTGCCAGCAGCAAAGGAAGGGGACAGGGGACCGAGCTAGCCAAAAACATTCAGTACTTC
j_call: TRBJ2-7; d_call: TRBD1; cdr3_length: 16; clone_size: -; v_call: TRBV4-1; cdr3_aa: CASSQPDGTGSYEQYF; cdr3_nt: TGCGCCAGCAGCCAACCTGATGGGACAGGTTCCTACGAGCAGTACTTC
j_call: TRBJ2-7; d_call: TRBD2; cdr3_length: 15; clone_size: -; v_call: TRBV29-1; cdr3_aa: CSVAGTSGFSYEQYF; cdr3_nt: TGCAGCGTTGCCGGGACTAGCGGATTCTCCTACGAGCAGTACTTC
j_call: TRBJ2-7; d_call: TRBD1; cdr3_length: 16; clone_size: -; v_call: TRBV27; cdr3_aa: CASSPREGQGANEQYF; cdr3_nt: TGTGCCAGCAGCCCGCGGGAGGGACAGGGGGCCAACGAGCAGTACTTC
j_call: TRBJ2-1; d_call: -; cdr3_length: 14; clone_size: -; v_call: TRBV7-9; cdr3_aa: CASSLAGGQNEQFF; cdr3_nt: TGTGCCAGCAGCTTAGCGGGGGGTCAAAATGAGCAGTTCTTC
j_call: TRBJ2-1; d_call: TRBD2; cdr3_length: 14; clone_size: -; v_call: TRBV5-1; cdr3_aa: CASSVTSANNEQFF; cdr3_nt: TGCGCCAGCAGCGTAACTAGCGCGAACAATGAGCAGTTCTTC
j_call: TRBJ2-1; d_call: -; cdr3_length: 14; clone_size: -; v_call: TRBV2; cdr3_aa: CASSNAFSGGEQFF; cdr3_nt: TGTGCCAGCAGTAATGCATTTAGCGGAGGGGAGCAGTTCTTC
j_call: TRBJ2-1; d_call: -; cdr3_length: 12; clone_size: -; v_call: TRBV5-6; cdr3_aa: CASSVRFGEQFF; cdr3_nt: TGTGCCAGCAGCGTGAGATTTGGTGAGCAGTTCTTC
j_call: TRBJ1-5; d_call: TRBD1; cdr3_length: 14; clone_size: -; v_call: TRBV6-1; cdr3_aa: CASSKGQGAQPQHF; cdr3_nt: TGTGCCAGCAGCAAGGGACAGGGGGCTCAGCCCCAGCATTTT
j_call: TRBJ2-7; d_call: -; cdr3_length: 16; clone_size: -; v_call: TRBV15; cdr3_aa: CATSTWGGTKLYEQYF; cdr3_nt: TGTGCCACCAGCACTTGGGGCGGGACGAAACTATACGAGCAGTACTTC
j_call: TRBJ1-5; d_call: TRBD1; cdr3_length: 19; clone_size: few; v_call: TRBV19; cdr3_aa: CASSPAGTGMVRGNQPQHF; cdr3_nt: TGTGCCAGTAGTCCGGCGGGGACAGGGATGGTTAGGGGAAATCAGCCCCAGCATTTT
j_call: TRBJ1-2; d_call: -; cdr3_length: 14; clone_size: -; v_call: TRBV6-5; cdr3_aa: CASSSQQGNYGYTF; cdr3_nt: TGTGCCAGCAGTTCCCAACAGGGAAACTATGGCTACACCTTC
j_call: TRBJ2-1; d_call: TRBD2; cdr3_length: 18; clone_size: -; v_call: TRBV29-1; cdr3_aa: CSVSGTSGSPSSYNEQFF; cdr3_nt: TGCAGCGTTTCCGGGACTAGCGGGAGCCCGAGCTCCTACAATGAGCAGTTCTTC
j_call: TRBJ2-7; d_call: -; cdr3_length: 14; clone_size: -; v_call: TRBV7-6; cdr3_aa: CASSLEQAPYEQYF; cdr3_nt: TGTGCCAGCAGCTTAGAACAGGCCCCCTACGAGCAGTACTTC
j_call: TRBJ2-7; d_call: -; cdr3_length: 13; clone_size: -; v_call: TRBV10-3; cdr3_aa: CAISEDSTYEQYF; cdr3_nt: TGTGCCATCAGTGAGGACAGCACCTACGAGCAGTACTTC
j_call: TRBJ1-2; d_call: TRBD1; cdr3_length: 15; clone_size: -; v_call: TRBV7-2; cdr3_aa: CASSLVGQGEYGYTF; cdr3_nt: TGTGCCAGCAGCTTAGTGGGACAGGGGGAGTATGGCTACACCTTC
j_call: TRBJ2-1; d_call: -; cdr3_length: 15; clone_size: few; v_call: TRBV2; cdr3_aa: CASSAWEAHYNEQFF; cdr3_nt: TGTGCCAGCAGTGCCTGGGAGGCCCACTACAATGAGCAGTTCTTC
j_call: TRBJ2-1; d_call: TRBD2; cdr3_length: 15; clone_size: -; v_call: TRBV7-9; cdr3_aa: CASSLGLAGGNEQFF; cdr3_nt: TGTGCCAGCAGCTTAGGTCTAGCGGGAGGCAATGAGCAGTTCTTC
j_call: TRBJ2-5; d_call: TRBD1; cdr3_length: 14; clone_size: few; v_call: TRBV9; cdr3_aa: CASSVEGTGEEQYF; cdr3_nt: TGTGCCAGCAGCGTGGAGGGGACAGGCGAAGAGCAGTACTTC
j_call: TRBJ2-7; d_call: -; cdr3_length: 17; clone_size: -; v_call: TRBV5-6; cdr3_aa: CASSLQGGETPTYEQYF; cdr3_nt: TGTGCCAGCAGCCTCCAAGGAGGGGAGACCCCCACCTACGAGCAGTACTTC
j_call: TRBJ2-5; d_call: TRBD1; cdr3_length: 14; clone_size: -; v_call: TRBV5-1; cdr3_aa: CASSGRTGQETQYF; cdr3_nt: TGCGCCAGCAGCGGGCGGACAGGCCAAGAGACCCAGTACTTC
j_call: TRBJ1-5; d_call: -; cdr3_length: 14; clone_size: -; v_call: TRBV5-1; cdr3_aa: CASSPSGGNQPQHF; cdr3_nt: TGCGCCAGCAGTCCTTCGGGGGGCAATCAGCCCCAGCATTTT
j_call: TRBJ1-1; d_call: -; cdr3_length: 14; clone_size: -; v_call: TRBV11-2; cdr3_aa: CASSVREVNTEAFF; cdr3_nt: TGTGCCAGCAGCGTCAGGGAGGTGAACACTGAAGCTTTCTTT
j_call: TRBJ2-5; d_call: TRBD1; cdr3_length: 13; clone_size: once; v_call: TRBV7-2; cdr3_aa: CASSYDRGETQYF; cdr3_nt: TGTGCCAGCAGCTATGACAGGGGAGAGACCCAGTACTTC
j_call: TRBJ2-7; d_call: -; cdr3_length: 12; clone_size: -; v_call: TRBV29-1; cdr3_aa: CSVEDQGYEQYF; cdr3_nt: TGCAGCGTTGAAGACCAGGGGTACGAGCAGTACTTC
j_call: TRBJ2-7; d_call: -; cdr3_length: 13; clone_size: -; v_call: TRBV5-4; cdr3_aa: CASSVEQGSEQYF; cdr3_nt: TGTGCCAGCAGCGTGGAACAGGGATCCGAGCAGTACTTC
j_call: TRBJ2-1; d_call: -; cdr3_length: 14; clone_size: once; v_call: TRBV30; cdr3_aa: CAWRWQGGFGEQFF; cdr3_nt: TGTGCCTGGAGGTGGCAGGGAGGCTTCGGTGAGCAGTTCTTC
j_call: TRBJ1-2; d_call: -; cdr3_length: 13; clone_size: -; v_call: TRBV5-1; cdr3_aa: CASSLDRSYGCTF; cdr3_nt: TGCGCCAGCAGCTTGGACCGGAGCTATGGCTGCACCTTC
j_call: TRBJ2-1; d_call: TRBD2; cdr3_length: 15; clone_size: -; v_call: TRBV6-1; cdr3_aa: CASIIVLAGSPEQFF; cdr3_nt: TGTGCCAGCATTATTGTGCTAGCGGGATCCCCTGAGCAGTTCTTC
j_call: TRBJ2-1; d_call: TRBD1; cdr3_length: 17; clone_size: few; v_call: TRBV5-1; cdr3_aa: CASSLEWQGALPGEQFF; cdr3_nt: TGCGCCAGCAGCTTGGAGTGGCAGGGGGCGCTTCCGGGTGAGCAGTTCTTC
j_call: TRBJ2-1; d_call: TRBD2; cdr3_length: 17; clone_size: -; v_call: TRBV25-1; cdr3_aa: CASSGIPSGSGRNEQFF; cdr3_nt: TGTGCCAGCAGTGGGATTCCTAGCGGGAGTGGTCGCAATGAGCAGTTCTTC
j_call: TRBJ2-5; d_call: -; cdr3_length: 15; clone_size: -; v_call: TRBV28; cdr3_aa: CASEGNSGEKETQYF; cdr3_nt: TGTGCCAGTGAAGGAAATAGCGGAGAGAAAGAGACCCAGTACTTC
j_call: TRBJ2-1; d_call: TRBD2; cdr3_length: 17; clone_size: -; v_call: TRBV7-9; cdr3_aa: CASSFRLAGDLSNEQFF; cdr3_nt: TGTGCCAGCAGCTTCCGACTAGCGGGAGACCTATCCAATGAGCAGTTCTTC
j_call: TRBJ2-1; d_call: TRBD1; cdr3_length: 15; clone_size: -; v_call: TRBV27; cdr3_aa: CASSLGTARRNEQFF; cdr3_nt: TGTGCCAGCAGTTTAGGGACAGCGCGACGCAATGAGCAGTTCTTC
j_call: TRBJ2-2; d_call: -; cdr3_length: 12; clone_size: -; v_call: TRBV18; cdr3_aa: CASSPRTGELFF; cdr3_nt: TGTGCCAGCTCACCGCGGACCGGGGAGCTGTTTTTT
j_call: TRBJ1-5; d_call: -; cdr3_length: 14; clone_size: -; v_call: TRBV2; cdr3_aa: CASMTLGGNQPQHF; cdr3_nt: TGTGCCAGCATGACGCTAGGGGGCAATCAGCCCCAGCATTTT
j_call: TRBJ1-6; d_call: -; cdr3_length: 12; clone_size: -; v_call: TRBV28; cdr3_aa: CASSQVSSPLHF; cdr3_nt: TGTGCCAGCAGCCAAGTGAGTTCACCCCTCCACTTT
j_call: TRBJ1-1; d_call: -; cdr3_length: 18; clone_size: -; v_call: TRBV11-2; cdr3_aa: CASSLDQLSPFRGTEAFF; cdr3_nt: TGTGCCAGCAGCTTAGATCAATTGTCCCCCTTTAGGGGGACTGAAGCTTTCTTT
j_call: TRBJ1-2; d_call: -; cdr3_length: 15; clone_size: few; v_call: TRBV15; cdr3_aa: CATSRGGLETYGYTF; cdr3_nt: TGTGCCACCAGCAGGGGGGGACTAGAGACCTATGGCTACACCTTC